This is a list of T cell receptor beta chains from one sample in a study of blood T cell repertoires in COVID-19. The table came from immunoSEQ multiplex PCR; TCRdb's copy has only in-frame clones and leaves some out. This table holds 150,000 to 200,000 clones, more than 75% found once. The source material was PBMCs or T cells enriched from blood (not recorded which). These receptors were obtained from a woman in her forties or fifties who had recovered from COVID-19. Both conserved end residues are part of each CDR3. Each record gives: V gene, clone size, D gene, CDR3 protein. A D gene is named only where the DNA matches it firmly. Rows give clone size only sometimes, using once, few, many, or a class for an expanded clone.

TRBV5-4,.,.,CASSLESPTYYEQYF
TRBV4-2,.,TRBD2,CASSQDIAGGHANEQFF
TRBV2,.,TRBD1,CASSEERTGNAKLFF
TRBV5-1,.,.,CASREQQAGYGYTF
TRBV20-1,.,TRBD1,CSASGQGGSSPLHF
TRBV2,.,TRBD1,CASSEDRVGQPQHF
TRBV6-6,.,TRBD1,CASSPRDRGSGANVLTF
TRBV19,.,TRBD1,CASSRTGGFYEQYF
TRBV5-6,.,TRBD2,CASSPTSGGLNEQFF
TRBV30,few,TRBD1,CAWSARRGINYGYTF
TRBV7-9,.,.,CASFTGDDNEQFF
TRBV30,.,.,CAWSLWSPSGNTIYF
TRBV7-2,.,TRBD2,CASSPGGSRGHEQYF
TRBV4-2,.,TRBD2,CASSQDFAGGLDTEQFF
TRBV14,.,TRBD2,CASSLRLAGTDTQYF
TRBV14,once,TRBD1,CASSRFRDRGYNEQFF
TRBV6-5,.,TRBD1,CASSRDSHNYGYTF
TRBV4-3,.,.,CASSQGHDNYGYTF
TRBV6-5,few,.,CASSRAGMNTEAFF
TRBV7-9,.,TRBD2,CASRLSGGPYEQYF
TRBV11-3,.,TRBD1,CASSKTGLTGNTIYF
TRBV5-1,.,TRBD2,CASLAGAGETQYF
TRBV12-5,.,.,CASGLVAGKRYF
TRBV10-3,few,TRBD1,CAISGLTTGGSPLHF
TRBV11-3,once,TRBD2,CASSQGTSEAEQYF
TRBV11-2,few,.,CASSSPFTSTDTQYF
TRBV7-3,.,.,CASSFLAPEGPGNTIYF
TRBV19,once,.,CASSIFGGQSYNEQFF
TRBV21-1,.,.,CASSKRGGTGLWEQYF
TRBV6-5,.,TRBD2,CASSQGTSGADTQYF
TRBV5-6,few,.,CASNRRSQNSPLHF
TRBV12-5,.,.,CASAPQTVAKNIQYF
TRBV15,.,TRBD1,CATSSPGQGAKVYGYTF
TRBV5-6,few,.,CASSSRRARGSPLHF
TRBV3-1/TRBV3-2,.,.,CASSQGSSRPLRRSYTF
TRBV19,.,TRBD1,CASSTTGGAWGEQFF
TRBV2,.,.,CASSVGSPLHF
TRBV6-5,.,TRBD1,CASSGGQANSPLHF
TRBV4-1,.,TRBD2,CASSQAFSGISYEQYF
TRBV29-1,.,TRBD1,CSVTQGVGYGYTF